This entry describes one T cell receptor beta chain. Its cognate antigen is unknown. Germline values: CDR1 MDHEN, CDR2 SYDVKM. V shed 3 bases and J 6 bases; nucleotides not matched to a gene: 5. CDR3 length: 15 amino acids. This record belongs to a study of siplizumab effects on memory and regulatory T cells. Study-wide findings and caveats: Unstimulated subset assignment was obtained for only a minor fraction of alloreactive clones. A major contribution to the alloresponse seemed to be made by naive T cells, which seemed more diverse than memory cells.

Roughly 100,000 TCR templates underwent assay in every sample. Here immunoSEQ multiplex PCR was the method, and the copy in TCRdb shows in-frame clones only, minus some. Of about 6,500 clones listed, around 60% are singletons. This receptor was obtained from a human donor in good health. The J gene is TRBJ1-5, the V gene TRBV28; 10 bases fit TRBD1. Input material: effector memory CD8+ T cells sorted from blood. Subset of the sample: unstimulated CD8+ effector memory T cells. CDR3 sequence reads: CASSLGQGYRQPQHF. Written as DNA, the CDR3 is TGTGCCAGCAGTTTGGGACAGGGGTATCGTCAGCCCCAGCATTTT.